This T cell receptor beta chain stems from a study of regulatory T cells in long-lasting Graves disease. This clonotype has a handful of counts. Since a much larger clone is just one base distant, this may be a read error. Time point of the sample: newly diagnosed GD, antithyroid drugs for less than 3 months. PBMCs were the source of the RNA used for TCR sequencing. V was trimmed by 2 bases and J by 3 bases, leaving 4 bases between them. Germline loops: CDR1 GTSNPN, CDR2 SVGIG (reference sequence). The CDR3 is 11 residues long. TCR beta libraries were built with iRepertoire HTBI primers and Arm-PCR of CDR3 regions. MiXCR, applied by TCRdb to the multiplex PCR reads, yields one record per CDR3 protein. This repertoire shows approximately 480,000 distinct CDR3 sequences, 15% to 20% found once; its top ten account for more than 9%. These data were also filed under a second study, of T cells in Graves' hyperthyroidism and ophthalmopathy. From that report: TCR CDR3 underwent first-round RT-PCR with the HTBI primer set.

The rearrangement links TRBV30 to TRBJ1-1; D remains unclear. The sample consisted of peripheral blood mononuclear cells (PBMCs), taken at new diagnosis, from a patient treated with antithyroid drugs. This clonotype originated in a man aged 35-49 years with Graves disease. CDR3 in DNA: TGTGCCTGGAGTCCCCACACTGAAGCTTTCTTT. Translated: CAWSPHTEAFF.